These 16 T cell receptor beta chains came from one sample sequenced in a study of tumor-infiltrating lymphocytes in primary liver carcinoma. A constant-region primer primed TCR beta cDNA synthesis from about 550 ng of total RNA. Libraries of TCR beta came from three nested multiplex PCR rounds with slightly modified ARM-PCR. A C-beta reverse primer and TRBV1-TRBV30 forward primers served in each of the first two PCR rounds, at 9 to 10 cycles apiece. TCRdb redid the calling of the multiplex PCR reads with MiXCR, one entry per CDR3 protein. The table has tens of thousands of distinct CDR3 sequences, 72% seen once. Unsorted bulk tissue of roughly 20-31 mg yielded co-extracted RNA and DNA. Source material: liver tumor tissue from sampling region 1. Described subset: tumor region T1, superior pole. These receptors were collected from a man aged 40-49 years with primary liver carcinoma and hepatitis B virus infection.

V is TRBV29-1 and J is TRBJ2-6; 9 bases fit TRBD1. The V gene's germline CDR1 is SQVTM and CDR2 ANQGSEA. The V gene end was trimmed by 8 bases and the J gene end by 4 bases; junction bases not matched to a gene: 12. The CDR3 extends over 16 amino acids. The CDR3 nucleotides read TGCAGCATCTCACAGGGGGCAAGCTCCGGGGCCAACGTCCTGACTTTC. It encodes CSISQGASSGANVLTF.

This clonotype occurred many times. This chain uses TRBV12-3 or TRBV12-4 with TRBJ2-2; TRBD1 agrees at 9 bases. CDR3 length: 15 residues. V dropped 3 bases and J dropped 5; count of bases not matched to a gene: 4. The CDR3 nucleotides read TGTGCCAGCAGTTTGGGACAGGGTGCGACCGGGGAGCTGTTTTTT. It specifies CASSLGQGATGELFF.

About this clonotype: One end of the junction is discordant with germline, which a read error may explain. J is TRBJ2-1 and V is TRBV4-2; tentatively, D is TRBD1 or TRBD2 (6 bases each). CDR3 size: 15 residues. Germline V gene data show CDR1 as LGHNA and CDR2 as YNFKEQ. The CDR3 nucleotides are TGTGTCAGCAGCCAAGACTTAGGGGGGTGCGGTGAGCAGTTCTTC. Protein sequence: CVSSQDLGGCGEQFF.

This clonotype was counted ten times or more. The rearrangement joins TRBV28 to TRBJ2-7, with TRBD1 identical over 7 bases. This CDR3 is built from 15 residues. Germline V lookup: CDR1 MDHEN, CDR2 SYDVKM. The junction had 8 bases not matched to a gene; V was cut back by 5 bases and J by 1 base. This CDR3 reads CASSIRGPLSYEQYF. The CDR3 DNA reads TGTGCCAGCAGTATAAGGGGGCCCCTGTCCTACGAGCAGTACTTC.

About this clonotype: An end of the junction does not agree with germline; a read error may underlie this. This rearrangement joins TRBV11-2 to TRBJ1-5; D remains unclear. This CDR3 region has 12 residues. From germline, CDR1 is SGHAT and CDR2 FQNNGV. The CDR3 spells CVSSSPRQPQHF. CDR3 nucleotide sequence: TGTGTCAGCAGCTCGCCGCGGCAACCCCAGCATTTT. Looking up the rest from reference TRBV11-2 and TRBJ1-5 gives the full variable domain: EAGVAQSPRYKIIEKRQSVAFWCNPISGHATLYWYQQILGQGPKLLIQFQNNGVVDDSQLPKDRFSAERLKGVDSTLKIQPAKLEDSAVYLCVSSSPRQPQHFGDGTRLSIL.

The DNA for the CDR3 is TGTGCCAGCAGCTTAGGACAATTTAAGGGCTACACCTTC. Encoded protein: CASSLGQFKGYTF. V usage is TRBV7-2 and J usage is TRBJ1-2, with unresolved D. CDR1 SGHTA and CDR2 FQGNSA come from the germline V gene. This CDR3 is built from 13 residues. V lost 1 base, J lost 8 bases, and 11 bases lay in between.

This clonotype was observed a single time. CDR3 region: CSVVPPSSSYYEQFF. DNA for the CDR3: TGCAGCGTGGTGCCTCCTTCCAGCTCCTATTATGAGCAGTTCTTC. This chain links TRBV29-1 with TRBJ2-1, with D unresolved. This CDR3 region has 15 residues. V lost 6 bases to trimming and J lost 8 bases, with 23 bases between them. Germline-derived CDR1 and CDR2 are SQVTM and ANQGSEA.

The J gene is TRBJ2-2, the V gene TRBV11-2, with 9 bases identical to TRBD2. The CDR3 sequence is 16 residues long. Germline values: CDR1 SGHAT, CDR2 FQNNGV. J was trimmed by 5 bases and V by 10 bases; bases with no gene match: 14. The CDR3 DNA reads as TGTGCCACCAACTTAGTGCCGCTAGCGGGAACCGGGGAGCTGTTTTTT. This codes for CATNLVPLAGTGELFF.

The J gene is TRBJ2-7, the V gene TRBV7-9; 8 nucleotides match TRBD1. V was clipped by 6 bases and J by 3 bases; unmatched bases: 13. CDR3 length equals 16 residues. Per germline, CDR1 SEHNR and CDR2 FQNEAQ (reference sequence). CDR3 in amino acids: CASRRSGQGVIYEQYF. The CDR3 DNA reads as TGTGCCAGCAGGCGTTCAGGACAGGGAGTAATCTACGAGCAGTACTTC.

Here the CDR3 DNA reads TGTGCCAGCAGCCTTGAGGCCTCAAACGCCGGGGAGCTGTTTTTT. It specifies CASSLEASNAGELFF. The V call is TRBV11-2, the J call TRBJ2-2; no firm D call. With 5 bases removed from V and 6 bases from J, the gap between germline ends came to 16 bases. The CDR3 is 15 residues long. Per germline, CDR1 SGHAT and CDR2 FQNNGV.

Remarks on this clonotype: Germline is not matched at one junction end, which may reflect a read error. This chain joins TRBV4-1 and TRBJ1-1; D is ambiguous. Germline loops: CDR1 MGHRA, CDR2 YSYEKL. This CDR3 spans 15 amino acids. The CDR3 protein is CASSRDPGRNTVAFF. The CDR3 region has the DNA TGCGCCAGCAGCCGAGATCCGGGGAGGAACACTGTAGCTTTCTTT.

To note about this clonotype: One junction end disagrees with the germline gene, perhaps due to a read error. The gene calls are TRBV29-1 and TRBJ2-3; D uncertain. The CDR3 has 12 residues. The V gene's germline CDR1 is SQVTM and CDR2 ANQGSEA. CDR3 nucleotide sequence: TGCAGCGTCACTATAGGTATGGATACACAGTATTTT. Its protein is CSVTIGMDTQYF.

With regard to this clonotype: A junction end diverges from the germline sequence, so it may reflect a read error. V is TRBV10-1 and J is TRBJ2-1; TRBD2 aligns across 11 bases. The CDR3 is made up of 20 amino acids. Per the germline V gene, CDR1 is WNHNN and CDR2 is SYGVQD (reference sequence). CDR3 DNA sequence: TGCTCCAGCAGTGAGAGGTTGGGGGGCCTGACTAGCGGGACTATTAATGTGCAGTTCTTC. Residues: CSSSERLGGLTSGTINVQFF.

Concerning this clonotype itself: An end of the junction differs from the germline gene, which may be a read error. The CDR3 sequence is CASSYISTSGRGGGFF. DNA for the CDR3: TGTGCCAGCAGCTACATTTCGACTAGCGGGAGGGGAGGCGGGTTCTTT. The V and J genes are TRBV11-2 and TRBJ2-1; 14 nucleotides line up with TRBD2. Germline CDR1 SGHAT, CDR2 FQNNGV. The CDR3 is 16 residues long.

The gene calls are TRBV4-2 and TRBJ2-1, with TRBD2 identical over 11 bases. Germline CDR1 LGHNA, CDR2 YNFKEQ. The CDR3 runs 19 residues. CDR3 amino acids: CISIQRLAGLDSSYNEQFF. Written as DNA, the CDR3 is TGTATCAGCATCCAACGACTAGCGGGGTTAGATAGCTCCTACAATGAGCAGTTCTTC.

This rearrangement joins TRBV10-3 to TRBJ1-2, with 7 nucleotides matching TRBD1. Germline V gives CDR1 ENHRY, CDR2 SYGVKD. The J segment lost 7 bases and the V segment lost 6 bases, leaving 11 bases of the junction unmatched. This CDR3 comprises 14 residues. CDR3 amino acids: CAISCQGECRGYTF. The DNA of the CDR3 is TGTGCCATCAGCTGTCAGGGGGAATGTCGTGGCTACACCTTC.